The clone carrying this TCR beta chain was counted only a few times. The antigen is undetermined. After extraction with the RNeasy kit, roughly 0.45 to 1 ug of the RNA was reverse transcribed using random hexamers. The CDR3 of TCR beta was amplified by immunoSEQ multiplex PCR across 54 Vbeta and 13 Jbeta. One entry per CDR3 protein results from TCRdb running MiXCR on the immunoSEQ multiplex PCR reads. The table has under 200,000 distinct CDR3 sequences, under 95% seen once. The data were taken from a study of CD8 T cells in Susac syndrome. Overall study: Treatment at blood withdrawal was none, corticosteroids, or intravenous immunoglobulin alone in Susac syndrome patients.

Study-wide findings and caveats: A relatively small number of individuals underwent TCR sequencing and HLA analysis.

This TCR came from a human donor with Susac syndrome. Input material: CD4+ T cells from PBMCs.

CDR3 bases: TGCAGTGCTAGTACAGGGCAAGAGACCCAGTACTTC. This codes for CSASTGQETQYF. The V gene is TRBV20-1, the J gene TRBJ2-5, with a weak D call TRBD1 (6 bases). Per the germline V gene, CDR1 is DFQATT and CDR2 is SNEGSKA (reference sequence). CDR3 size: 12 residues. Trimming stripped 3 bases from V and 2 bases from J, with 7 bases between.